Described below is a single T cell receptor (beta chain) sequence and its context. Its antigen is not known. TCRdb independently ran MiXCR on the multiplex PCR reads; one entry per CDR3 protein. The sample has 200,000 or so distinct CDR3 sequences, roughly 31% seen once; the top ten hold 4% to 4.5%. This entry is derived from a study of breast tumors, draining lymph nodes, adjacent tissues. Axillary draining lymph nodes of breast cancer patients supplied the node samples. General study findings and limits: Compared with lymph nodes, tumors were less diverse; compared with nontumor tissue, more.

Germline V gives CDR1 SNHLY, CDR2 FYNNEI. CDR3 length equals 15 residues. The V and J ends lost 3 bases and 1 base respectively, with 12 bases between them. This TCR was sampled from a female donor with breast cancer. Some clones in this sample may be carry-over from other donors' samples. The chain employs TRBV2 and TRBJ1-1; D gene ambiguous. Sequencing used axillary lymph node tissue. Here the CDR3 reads CASSDRGTSNTEAFF. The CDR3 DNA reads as TGTGCCAGCAGTGACCGAGGTACCTCGAACACTGAAGCTTTCTTT.